The 28 T cell receptor beta chains below come from one sample, sequenced in a study of CD8 T cells in ankylosing spondylitis (dated 2017 in TCRdb). General findings and caveats noted by the study authors: A TCR beta motif made up of about eight highly homologous amino acid variants appeared to be characteristic of blood from ankylosing spondylitis patients.

The library came from 5' RACE. The listed sequencing device is Illumina HiSeq 2500. TCRdb passed the public sequencing reads through fastp at Q25 and MiXCR, retaining productive beta sequences. Every distinct CDR3 protein forms one entry, paired with its most common genes and DNA. The table for this sample lists 750,000 to 850,000 distinct CDR3 sequences; approximately 10% of them were counted only once. The ten largest clones capture approximately 0.5% of the sample. Their antigens remain unidentified. The sequencing input was blood, either unsorted or a sorted T cell fraction (not recorded which). Receptors originate from a male donor with ankylosing spondylitis.

The V call is TRBV20-1, the J call TRBJ2-1; 8 positions agree with TRBD2. The germline V gene has CDR1 DFQATT and CDR2 SNEGSKA (reference sequence). Unmatched junction bases numbered 16, after V lost 6 bases and J lost 6 bases. CDR3 length: 16 residues. The CDR3 DNA follows: TGCAGTGCCCGAGGACCAGGGACTAGGGGATCCAATGAGCAGTTCTTC. It codes for CSARGPGTRGSNEQFF.

V and J are TRBV20-1 and TRBJ2-1, with D unresolved. Looked up from germline, CDR1 is DFQATT and CDR2 is SNEGSKA (reference sequence). V lost 5 bases to trimming and J lost 9 bases, with 11 bases between them. The CDR3 is 11 amino acids. For the CDR3, the DNA is TGCAGTGCTTACGACGGAGTTGAGCAGTTCTTC. Translating gives CSAYDGVEQFF.

The V call is TRBV15, the J call TRBJ2-5, with TRBD1 as a possible D gene (6 bases). Trimming removed 0 bases from V and 4 bases from J, with 18 bases in between. CDR1 is LNHNV, CDR2 YYDKDF, per germline (reference sequence). CDR3 length: 17 residues. This CDR3 is CATSRDPPQGRGETQYF. CDR3 DNA: TGTGCCACCAGCAGAGATCCCCCACAGGGCAGGGGAGAGACCCAGTACTTC.

This clonotype turned up a few times. The chain carries TRBV7-2 and TRBJ1-1; 8 nucleotides line up with TRBD1. CDR1 and CDR2 from the germline V gene are SGHTA and FQGNSA. The CDR3 covers 14 residues. Trimming removed 3 bases from V and 7 bases from J; junction bases left unmatched: 7. Written as DNA, the CDR3 is TGTGCCAGCAGCTTCTTTCAGGGGGCGGATGAAGCTTTCTTT. It codes for CASSFFQGADEAFF.

This clonotype was seen many times. The V call is TRBV18, the J call TRBJ1-2, with D uncertain. CDR3 length equals 11 residues. Trimming stripped 6 bases from V and 5 bases from J, with 7 bases between. Germline V gene sequence: CDR1 KGHSH, CDR2 LQKENI. This CDR3 reads CASSVGYGYTF. CDR3 nucleotides: TGTGCCAGCTCCGTGGGATATGGCTACACCTTC.

This clonotype has a handful of counts. CDR3 nucleotides: TGTGCCAGCAGTTCGAATAAGCGCCTTTACAATGAGCAGTTCTTC. Its protein is CASSSNKRLYNEQFF. The rearrangement links TRBV5-6 to TRBJ2-1; D not certain. The CDR3 sequence is 15 residues long. Germline V gives CDR1 SGHDT, CDR2 YYEEEE. V was shortened by 5 bases and J by 4 bases, with 16 bases between the two germline ends. Full variable domain (missing parts from reference TRBV5-6 and TRBJ2-1): DAGVTQSPTHLIKTRGQQVTLRCSPKSGHDTVSWYQQALGQGPQFIFQYYEEEERQRGNFPDRFSGHQFPNYSSELNVNALLLGDSALYLCASSSNKRLYNEQFFGPGTRLTVL.

The chain links TRBV5-1 to TRBJ1-2; the match to TRBD1 covers 7 bases. This CDR3 spans 14 amino acids. Germline CDR1 and CDR2: SGHRS and YFSETQ. With V trimmed by 1 base and J by 7 bases, 7 bases remained unmatched. The CDR3 loop reads CASSLTGDGGGYTF. In DNA form, the CDR3 reads TGCGCCAGCAGCTTGACAGGGGATGGCGGTGGCTACACCTTC.

This clonotype was picked up many times. The rearrangement uses TRBV7-2 and TRBJ2-5; D is unclear. The CDR3 runs 13 residues. V lost 6 bases and J 12 bases, leaving 20 bases between the germline ends. Germline V gives CDR1 SGHTA, CDR2 FQGNSA. CDR3 loop: CASSSQRPSREYF. The CDR3 bases are TGTGCCAGCAGTTCCCAACGGCCAAGTAGGGAGTACTTC.

This clonotype has at least ten counts. The chain couples TRBV5-5 to TRBJ1-4; the D gene is possibly TRBD1 (5 bases). This CDR3 has 16 residues. The V end lost 4 bases, the J end lost 0 bases, and 13 bases lay between the germline ends. Germline CDR1 and CDR2: SGHKS and YYEKEE (reference sequence). CDR3: CASSLGVGATNEKLFF. The CDR3 nucleotides are TGTGCCAGCAGCCTGGGTGTGGGGGCAACTAATGAAAAACTGTTTTTT.

This clonotype was recorded a few times. The rearrangement links TRBV27 to TRBJ2-7, with D hard to call. V lost 3 bases and J 3 bases, leaving 15 bases between the germline ends. Germline CDR1 reads MNHEY; CDR2 reads SMNVEV (reference sequence). This CDR3 contains 15 residues. CDR3 region: CASSFRLENLYEQYF. The CDR3, as DNA: TGTGCCAGCAGTTTTAGGCTAGAGAACCTCTACGAGCAGTACTTC.

This clonotype was recorded many times. This chain uses TRBV5-1 with TRBJ2-1, with TRBD2 matching 7 bases. CDR1 is SGHRS, CDR2 YFSETQ, per germline. This CDR3 region has 14 residues. Trimming took 4 bases from V and 7 from J; bases not matched to a gene: 8. CDR3 amino acids: CASSPTSVRNEQFF. The CDR3 region has the DNA TGCGCCAGCAGCCCTACTAGCGTGCGAAATGAGCAGTTCTTC.

The chain couples TRBV30 to TRBJ2-2; D unresolved. CDR3 length: 12 amino acids. CDR1 is GTSNPN and CDR2 is SVGIG in the germline V gene (reference sequence). V dropped 0 bases and J dropped 7 bases, with 6 bases sitting between them. The CDR3 DNA reads TGTGCCTGGAGTGTAGCTAACGGGGAGCTGTTTTTT. As protein: CAWSVANGELFF.

At least ten counts were recorded for this clonotype. This chain uses TRBV15 with TRBJ2-7; D ambiguous. This CDR3 has 11 amino acids. V dropped 8 bases and J dropped 7 bases, with 12 bases sitting between them. Germline CDR1 reads LNHNV; CDR2 reads YYDKDF (reference sequence). The chain's CDR3 is CATSLGWEQYF. In nucleotides, the CDR3 is TGTGCCACCTCTTTGGGTTGGGAGCAGTACTTC.

This clonotype turned up a few times. This chain links TRBV5-5 with TRBJ2-3, with D possibly matching TRBD2 (5 bases). The CDR3 totals 14 residues. The V gene's germline CDR1 is SGHKS and CDR2 YYEKEE (reference sequence). Trimming removed 7 bases from V and 3 bases from J, with 15 bases in between. CDR3 DNA: TGTGCCAGCCGCCGGGATGCGGTAACAGATACGCAGTATTTT. As protein: CASRRDAVTDTQYF.

This clonotype was counted at least ten times. V usage is TRBV20-1 and J usage is TRBJ2-1; 8 positions agree with TRBD2. The CDR3 extends over 16 amino acids. J lost 7 bases, V lost 0 bases, and 11 bases had no gene match. In germline, CDR1 is DFQATT, CDR2 SNEGSKA (reference sequence). The CDR3 DNA follows: TGCAGTGCTAGAGATCTGGGTCTAGCGGGTTATAATGAGCAGTTCTTC. Amino acids: CSARDLGLAGYNEQFF.

J is TRBJ2-1 and V is TRBV7-9, with 10 bases aligning to TRBD2. Germline lookup yields CDR1 SEHNR and CDR2 FQNEAQ (reference sequence). V lost 3 bases, J lost 8 bases, and 7 bases stayed unmatched. This CDR3 is 15 amino acids long. CDR3 loop: CASSLVSGGAYEQFF. CDR3 DNA: TGTGCCAGCAGCTTGGTGAGCGGGGGGGCGTATGAGCAGTTCTTC.

This clonotype was seen repeatedly, ten times or more. The rearrangement links TRBV20-1 to TRBJ2-2; D remains unclear. This CDR3 is 11 amino acids long. Germline CDR1 DFQATT, CDR2 SNEGSKA (reference sequence). Trimming left V 2 bases short and J 8 bases short, with 6 bases between. CDR3 in DNA: TGCAGTGCTAGACAGTTTGGGGAGCTGTTTTTT. Its protein product is CSARQFGELFF.

V is TRBV15 and J is TRBJ2-2; tentatively, D is TRBD2 (7 bases). The V and J ends lost 4 bases and 4 bases respectively, with 13 bases between them. CDR1 is LNHNV and CDR2 is YYDKDF in the germline V gene (reference sequence). The CDR3 spans 15 residues. CDR3 DNA sequence: TGTGCCACCAGCAAGGGGGGGGGACTCACCGGGGAGCTGTTTTTT. This sequence encodes CATSKGGGLTGELFF. The variable domain in full, completed from reference TRBV15 and TRBJ2-2, reads DAMVIQNPRYQVTQFGKPVTLSCSQTLNHNVMYWYQQKSSQAPKLLFHYYDKDFNNEADTPDNFQSRRPNTSFCFLDIRSPGLGDTAMYLCATSKGGGLTGELFFGEGSRLTVL.

This clonotype was observed at least ten times. The gene calls are TRBV7-9 and TRBJ1-1, with 7 nucleotides matching TRBD1. The germline V gene encodes CDR1 SEHNR and CDR2 FQNEAQ (reference sequence). This CDR3 has 14 amino acids. J was trimmed by 3 bases and V by 3 bases; bases with no gene match: 4. The CDR3 DNA follows: TGTGCCAGCAGCTTTGCAGGGGGGTACACTGAAGCTTTCTTT. Translation: CASSFAGGYTEAFF.

Ten or more counts support this clonotype. This chain links TRBV10-3 with TRBJ2-3, with 8 positions matching TRBD1. This CDR3 contains 16 residues. The J segment lost 1 base and the V segment lost 8 bases, leaving 11 bases of the junction unmatched. In germline, CDR1 is ENHRY, CDR2 SYGVKD. In DNA form, the CDR3 reads TGTGCCATCGGGACAGGCGGCTCCGAGCGCACAGATACGCAGTATTTT. It specifies CAIGTGGSERTDTQYF.

DNA for the CDR3: TGTGCCAGCAGCTTAGGGGTGATACTTTACAATGAGCAGTTCTTC. This encodes CASSLGVILYNEQFF. V usage is TRBV7-6 and J usage is TRBJ2-1; no definite D call. With 1 base removed from V and 4 bases from J, the gap between germline ends came to 11 bases. In germline, CDR1 is SGHVS, CDR2 FNYEAQ. The CDR3 consists of 15 residues.

The chain combines TRBV20-1 with TRBJ2-3; TRBD2 matches at 15 bases. The germline CDR1 and CDR2 sequences are DFQATT and SNEGSKA (reference sequence). The CDR3 is made up of 17 amino acids. Losses at the gene ends were 3 bases for V and 5 bases for J; bases not matched to a gene: 9. CDR3 bases: TGCAGTGCTAGGCGCACCGGGACTAGCGGGAGGAGAGATACGCAGTATTTT. Protein sequence: CSARRTGTSGRRDTQYF.

This clonotype came up a few times. J is TRBJ1-3 and V is TRBV2; the D gene is possibly TRBD1 (6 bases). Germline loops: CDR1 SNHLY, CDR2 FYNNEI. The length of the CDR3 is 14 residues. The V end was cut by 6 bases, the J end by 5 bases, with 14 bases between. The CDR3 coding sequence is TGTGCCAGCAGCGAGGGGGACATCAGAAACACCATATATTTT. This sequence encodes CASSEGDIRNTIYF. The complete variable domain, with remaining parts taken from reference TRBV2 and TRBJ1-3, reads EPEVTQTPSHQVTQMGQEVILRCVPISNHLYFYWYRQILGQKVEFLVSFYNNEISEKSEIFDDQFSVERPDGSNFTLKIRSTKLEDSAMYFCASSEGDIRNTIYFGEGSWLTVV.

This chain uses TRBV6-1 with TRBJ1-2; D remains unclear. Germline V CDR1 and CDR2: MNHNS, SASEGT. CDR3 length equals 13 residues. Trimming stripped 6 bases from V and 4 bases from J, with 12 bases between. The CDR3 DNA reads as TGTGCCAGCAGAACGAGCGGGTTCTATGGCTACACCTTC. Translation: CASRTSGFYGYTF.

This clonotype was counted many times. The J gene is TRBJ1-1, the V gene TRBV20-1, with TRBD1 as a possible D gene (5 bases). The CDR3 spans 15 residues. The V gene's germline CDR1 is DFQATT and CDR2 SNEGSKA (reference sequence). V was pared by 6 bases and J by 2 bases, with 19 bases between. The CDR3 protein is CSASGGTVYNTEAFF. In DNA form, the CDR3 reads TGCAGTGCCAGCGGGGGTACGGTTTACAACACTGAAGCTTTCTTT.

The chain joins TRBV9 to TRBJ2-5; D perhaps matches TRBD2 (6 bases). In germline, CDR1 is SGDLS, CDR2 YYNGEE. The CDR3 length is 14 residues. Trimming left V 0 bases short and J 5 bases short, with 11 bases between. CDR3: CASSVDTGGETQYF. The CDR3 DNA sequence: TGTGCCAGCAGCGTAGACACAGGAGGGGAGACCCAGTACTTC.

The chain recombines TRBV10-1 with TRBJ2-1; 8 bases are shared with TRBD2. V was pared by 2 bases and J by 8 bases, with 5 bases of the junction left unmatched. The germline V gene has CDR1 WNHNN and CDR2 SYGVQD (reference sequence). The length of the CDR3 is 14 residues. CDR3 in amino acids: CASSERTSSYEQFF. CDR3 nucleotide sequence: TGCGCCAGCAGTGAGCGGACTAGCAGCTATGAGCAGTTCTTC.

The chain couples TRBV20-1 to TRBJ2-3; unclear D gene. This CDR3 is 11 amino acids long. Germline V gives CDR1 DFQATT, CDR2 SNEGSKA (reference sequence). V dropped 2 bases and J dropped 9 bases, with 9 bases sitting between them. CDR3 DNA sequence: TGCAGTGCTAGAAATCTAGTGACGCAGTATTTT. Translation gives CSARNLVTQYF.